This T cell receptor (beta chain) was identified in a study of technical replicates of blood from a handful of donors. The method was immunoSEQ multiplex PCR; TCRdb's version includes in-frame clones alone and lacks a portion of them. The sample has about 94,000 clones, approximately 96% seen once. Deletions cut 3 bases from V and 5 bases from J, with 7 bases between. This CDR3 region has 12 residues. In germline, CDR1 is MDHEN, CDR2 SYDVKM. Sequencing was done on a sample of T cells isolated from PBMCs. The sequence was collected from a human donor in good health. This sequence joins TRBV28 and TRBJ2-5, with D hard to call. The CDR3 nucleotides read TGTGCCAGCAGTTTTCTGGAGGAGACCCAGTACTTC. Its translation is CASSFLEETQYF.